These 12 T cell receptor beta chains originate from one sample sequenced in a study of T cells in Graves' hyperthyroidism and ophthalmopathy. RNA transcripts were the template for amplifying TCR beta CDR3 regions. The study used the HTBI primer set for a first-round RT-PCR of the TCR CDR3. In TCRdb, the multiplex PCR reads were re-called with MiXCR into one record per CDR3 protein. The repertoire includes roughly 510,000 distinct CDR3 sequences, around 20% of them detected once, and around 27% sits in the top ten. Specimen: blood. The receptors come from a man between 18 and 35 years old with Graves' hyperthyroidism.

This clonotype has more than one count but fewer than ten. Here the CDR3 reads CASSPGAPGQGNTEAFF. The CDR3 nucleotides read TGCGCCAGCAGCCCGGGAGCCCCCGGACAGGGGAACACTGAAGCTTTCTTT. The chain carries TRBV5-1 and TRBJ1-1, with 8 bases that match TRBD1. Germline values: CDR1 SGHRS, CDR2 YFSETQ. V trimming: 4 bases; J trimming: 1 base; junction bases outside the gene matches: 12. The CDR3 spans 17 residues.

This sequence joins TRBV7-3 and TRBJ1-1; D unresolved. V gave up 5 bases and J gave up 2 bases, with 9 bases separating them. The CDR3 consists of 13 residues. CDR1 and CDR2 from the germline V gene are SGHTA and FQGTGA. CDR3 sequence: CASSHTINTEAFF. The CDR3 region has the DNA TGTGCCAGCAGCCATACCATCAACACTGAAGCTTTCTTT.

The sample holds many counts of this clonotype. This chain joins TRBV6-2 or TRBV6-3 and TRBJ2-7; 8 bases are a match to TRBD2. V shed 5 bases and J 0 bases; nucleotides not matched to a gene: 3. The CDR3 runs to 14 residues. Germline CDR1 and CDR2: MNHEY and SVGEGT. CDR3 nucleotide sequence: TGTGCCAGCAGTGCTGCGGGGGGCTCCTACGAGCAGTACTTC. This sequence encodes CASSAAGGSYEQYF.

This clonotype was observed at least ten times. V usage is TRBV12-3 or TRBV12-4 and J usage is TRBJ2-5; D may be TRBD1 or TRBD2 (5 bases each). Between the trimmed V and J ends, which lost 6 bases and 4 bases, there was a span of 12 bases. This CDR3 comprises 13 residues. In DNA form, the CDR3 reads TGTGCCAGCAGCCACCCGAGGGGAGAGACCCAGTACTTC. Amino acids: CASSHPRGETQYF.

This CDR3 reads CASSAGALNTDTQYF. CDR3 bases: TGTGCCAGCAGCGCTGGGGCCCTAAACACAGATACGCAGTATTTT. The chain combines TRBV11-1 with TRBJ2-3, with D perhaps matching TRBD1 (5 bases). Between the trimmed V and J ends, which lost 5 bases and 2 bases, there was a span of 14 bases. Germline lookup yields CDR1 SGHAT and CDR2 FQDESV (reference sequence). CDR3 length: 15 amino acids.

Many counts were recorded for this clonotype. J is TRBJ1-1 and V is TRBV27; D call uncertain. The length of the CDR3 is 15 residues. The V and J ends lost 2 bases and 3 bases respectively, with 13 bases between them. Looked up from germline, CDR1 is MNHEY and CDR2 is SMNVEV (reference sequence). The CDR3 DNA is TGTGCCAGCAGTTTAACGCTGAGGGCCGACACTGAAGCTTTCTTT. Residues: CASSLTLRADTEAFF.

This clonotype came up many times. The V call is TRBV7-6, the J call TRBJ1-1, with D maybe TRBD1 (5 bases). The V end was cut by 6 bases, the J end by 2 bases, with 13 bases between. Per the germline V gene, CDR1 is SGHVS and CDR2 is FNYEAQ. There are 14 residues in the CDR3. The CDR3 reads CASSSTDLNTEAFF. CDR3 sequence (DNA): TGTGCCAGCAGTTCGACAGACCTCAACACTGAAGCTTTCTTT.

Turning to this clonotype: Being one base from a much bigger clone, this may be a read error. The V gene is TRBV6-5, the J gene TRBJ1-5; D is uncertain. The CDR3 contains 11 residues. Looked up from germline, CDR1 is MNHEY and CDR2 is SVGAGI. Trimming stripped 2 bases from V and 11 bases from J, with 7 bases between. CDR3 nucleotide sequence: TGTGCCAGCAGTTACAAATGGGCCCAGCATTTT. It translates to CASSYKWAQHF.

This sequence joins TRBV6-1 and TRBJ1-1; D is ambiguous. The germline V gene encodes CDR1 MNHNS and CDR2 SASEGT. V was cut by 7 bases and J by 3 bases, with 15 bases left in between. This CDR3 contains 14 residues. Written as DNA, the CDR3 is TGTGCCAGCATTCCATGGGAGTTGGACACTGAAGCTTTCTTT. Translating gives CASIPWELDTEAFF.

The table lists this clonotype with a few counts. The gene calls are TRBV4-1 and TRBJ1-2; D possibly corresponds to TRBD1 (5 bases). This CDR3 is 13 amino acids long. Between the trimmed V and J ends, which lost 10 bases and 3 bases, there was a span of 15 bases. Germline CDR1 reads MGHRA; CDR2 reads YSYEKL. The chain's CDR3 is CATSGGGYYGYTF. In DNA form, the CDR3 reads TGCGCCACCTCCGGGGGGGGTTACTATGGCTACACCTTC.

This clonotype was counted between two and nine times. The V and J genes are TRBV3-1 and TRBJ2-7; no clear D gene. CDR3 size: 15 residues. Germline CDR1 reads LGHDT; CDR2 reads YNNKEL (reference sequence). Trimming removed 6 bases at V and 1 base at J, with 16 bases between. This chain's CDR3 is CASSATPTPSYEQYF. CDR3 DNA: TGTGCCAGCAGTGCGACCCCAACCCCTTCCTACGAGCAGTACTTC.

This clonotype has only a few counts. V and J are TRBV24-1 and TRBJ1-1, with D unresolved. This CDR3 spans 13 amino acids. The V gene lost 2 bases and the J gene lost 8 bases, with 11 bases spanning the gap. The germline V gene has CDR1 KGHDR and CDR2 SFDVKD. CDR3 sequence (DNA): TGTGCCACCAGTGATTGGGCGGACGGAGAAGCTTTCTTT. Encoded protein: CATSDWADGEAFF.